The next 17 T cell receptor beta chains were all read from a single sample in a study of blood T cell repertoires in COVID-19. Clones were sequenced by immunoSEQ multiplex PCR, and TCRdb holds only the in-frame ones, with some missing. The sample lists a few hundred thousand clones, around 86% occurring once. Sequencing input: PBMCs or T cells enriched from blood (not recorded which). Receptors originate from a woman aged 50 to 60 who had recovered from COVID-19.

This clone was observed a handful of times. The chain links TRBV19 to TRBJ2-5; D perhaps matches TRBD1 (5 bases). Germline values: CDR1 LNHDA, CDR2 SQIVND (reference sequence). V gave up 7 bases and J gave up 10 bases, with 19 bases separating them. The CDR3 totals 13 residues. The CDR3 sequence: CASTPQGARIQYF. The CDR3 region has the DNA TGTGCCAGTACCCCCCAGGGCGCGAGGATCCAGTACTTC.

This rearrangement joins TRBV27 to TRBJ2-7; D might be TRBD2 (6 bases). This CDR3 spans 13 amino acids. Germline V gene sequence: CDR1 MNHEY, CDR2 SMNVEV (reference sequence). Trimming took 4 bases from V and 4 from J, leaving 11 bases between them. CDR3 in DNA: TGTGCCAGCAGTTCCGGGGGAGGTTACGAGCAGTACTTC. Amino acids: CASSSGGGYEQYF.

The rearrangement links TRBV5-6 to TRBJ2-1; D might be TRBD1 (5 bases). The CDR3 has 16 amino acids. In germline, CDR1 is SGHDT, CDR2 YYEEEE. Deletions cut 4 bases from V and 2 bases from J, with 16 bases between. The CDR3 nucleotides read TGTGCCAGCAGCCCCCCGACAGTCGGCCCCTACAATGAGCAGTTCTTC. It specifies CASSPPTVGPYNEQFF.

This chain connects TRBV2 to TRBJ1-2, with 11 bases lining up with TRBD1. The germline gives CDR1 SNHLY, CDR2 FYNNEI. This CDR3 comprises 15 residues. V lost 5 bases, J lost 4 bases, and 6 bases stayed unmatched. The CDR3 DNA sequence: TGTGCCAGCAGTCCCGGACAGGGGGCAAGCTATGGCTACACCTTC. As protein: CASSPGQGASYGYTF.

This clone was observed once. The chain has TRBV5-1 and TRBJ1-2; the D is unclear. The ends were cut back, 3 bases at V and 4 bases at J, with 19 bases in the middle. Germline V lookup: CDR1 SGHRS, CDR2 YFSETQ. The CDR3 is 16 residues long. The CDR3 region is CASSSNEGTAGYGYTF. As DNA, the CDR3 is TGCGCCAGCAGCTCTAATGAGGGCACAGCAGGCTATGGCTACACCTTC.

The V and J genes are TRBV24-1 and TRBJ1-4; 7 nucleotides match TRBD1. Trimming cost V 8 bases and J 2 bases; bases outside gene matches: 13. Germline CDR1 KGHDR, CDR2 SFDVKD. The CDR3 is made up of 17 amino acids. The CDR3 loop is CATIFFNRGVTNEKLFF. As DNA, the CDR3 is TGTGCCACCATCTTTTTTAACAGGGGTGTGACTAATGAAAAACTGTTTTTT.

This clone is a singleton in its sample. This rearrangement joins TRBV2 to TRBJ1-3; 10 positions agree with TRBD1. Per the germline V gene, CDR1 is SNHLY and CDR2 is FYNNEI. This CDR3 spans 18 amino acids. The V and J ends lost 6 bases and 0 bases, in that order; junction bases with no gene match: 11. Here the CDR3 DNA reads TGTGCCAGCAGGCCCGCGACAGGGGGCCTCATCTCTGGAAACACCATATATTTT. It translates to CASRPATGGLISGNTIYF.

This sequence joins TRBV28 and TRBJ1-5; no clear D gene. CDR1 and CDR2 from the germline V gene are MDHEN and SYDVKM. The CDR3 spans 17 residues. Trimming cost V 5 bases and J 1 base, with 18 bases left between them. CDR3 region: CASSLPRLWESNQPQHF. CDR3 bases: TGTGCCAGCAGTCTCCCGCGGCTTTGGGAGAGCAATCAGCCCCAGCATTTT. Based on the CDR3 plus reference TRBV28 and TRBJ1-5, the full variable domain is DVKVTQSSRYLVKRTGEKVFLECVQDMDHENMFWYRQDPGLGLRLIYFSYDVKMKEKGDIPEGYSVSREKKERFSLILESASTNQTSMYLCASSLPRLWESNQPQHFGDGTRLSIL.

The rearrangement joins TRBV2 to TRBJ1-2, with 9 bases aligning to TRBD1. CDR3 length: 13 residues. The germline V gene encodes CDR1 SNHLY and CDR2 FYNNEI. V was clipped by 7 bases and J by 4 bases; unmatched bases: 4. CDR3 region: CASTTGGGYGYTF. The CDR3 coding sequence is TGTGCCAGCACGACAGGGGGTGGCTATGGCTACACCTTC.

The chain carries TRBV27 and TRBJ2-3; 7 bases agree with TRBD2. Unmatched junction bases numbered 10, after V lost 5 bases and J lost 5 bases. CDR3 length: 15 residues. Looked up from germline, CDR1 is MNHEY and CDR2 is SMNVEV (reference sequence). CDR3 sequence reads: CASSVRAGWGDTQYF. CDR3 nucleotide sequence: TGTGCCAGCAGTGTCAGAGCGGGGTGGGGAGATACGCAGTATTTT.

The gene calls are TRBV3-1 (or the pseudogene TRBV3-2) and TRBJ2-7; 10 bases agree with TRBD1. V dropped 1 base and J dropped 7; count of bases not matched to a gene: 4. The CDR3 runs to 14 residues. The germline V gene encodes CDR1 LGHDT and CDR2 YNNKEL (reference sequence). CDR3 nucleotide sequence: TGTGCCAGCAGCCAAGGACAGGGGGCGCGTGAGCAGTACTTC. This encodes CASSQGQGAREQYF.

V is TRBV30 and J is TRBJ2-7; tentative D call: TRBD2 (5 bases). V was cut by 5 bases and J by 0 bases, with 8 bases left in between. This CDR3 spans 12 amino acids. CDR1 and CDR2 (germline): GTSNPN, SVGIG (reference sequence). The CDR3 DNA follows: TGTGCCTGGGGTCGGGACTCCTACGAGCAGTACTTC. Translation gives CAWGRDSYEQYF.

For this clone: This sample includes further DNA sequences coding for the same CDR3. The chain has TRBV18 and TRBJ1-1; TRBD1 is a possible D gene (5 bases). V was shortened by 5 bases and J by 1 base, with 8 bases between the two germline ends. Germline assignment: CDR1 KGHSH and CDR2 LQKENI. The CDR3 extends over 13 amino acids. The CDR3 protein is CASSSGQNTEAFF. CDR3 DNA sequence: TGTGCCAGCTCATCCGGACAGAACACTGAAGCTTTCTTT.

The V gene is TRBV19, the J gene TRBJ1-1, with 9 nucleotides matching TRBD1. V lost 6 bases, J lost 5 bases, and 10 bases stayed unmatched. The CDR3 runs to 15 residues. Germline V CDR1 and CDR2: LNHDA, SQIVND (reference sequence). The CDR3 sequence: CASSTNRGPGTEAFF. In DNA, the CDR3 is TGTGCCAGTAGCACCAACAGGGGGCCAGGGACTGAAGCTTTCTTT.

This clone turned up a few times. CDR3 residues: CASSFDGSTDTQYF. For the CDR3, the DNA is TGTGCCAGCAGCTTTGACGGGAGCACAGATACGCAGTATTTT. The chain uses TRBV7-3 and TRBJ2-3; no definite D call. The germline CDR1 and CDR2 sequences are SGHTA and FQGTGA. The CDR3 has 14 amino acids. V gave up 3 bases and J gave up 0 bases, with 7 bases separating them.

CDR3 amino acids: CASSPGQGDSGELFF. The CDR3 DNA sequence: TGTGCCAGCTCACCGGGACAGGGGGATTCCGGGGAGCTGTTTTTT. The chain employs TRBV18 and TRBJ2-2, with 11 bases that match TRBD1. This CDR3 comprises 15 residues. In germline, CDR1 is KGHSH, CDR2 LQKENI. The J segment lost 6 bases and the V segment lost 3 bases, leaving 3 bases of the junction unmatched.

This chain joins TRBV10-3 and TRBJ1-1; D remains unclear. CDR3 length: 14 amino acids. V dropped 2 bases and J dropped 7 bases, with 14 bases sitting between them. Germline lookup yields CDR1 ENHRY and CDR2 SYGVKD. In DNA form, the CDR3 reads TGTGCCATCAGTGAGCGATGGGGAGAGCATGAAGCTTTCTTT. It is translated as CAISERWGEHEAFF.